This TCR beta chain was identified during a study of cytomegalovirus exposure and HLA in healthy donors. This PCR relied on a set of 60 Vbeta primers and 13 Jbeta primers. Profiled with immunoSEQ multiplex PCR; TCRdb holds only in-frame clones, not every one. This sample has about 130,000 clones, with 8.5% found just once. Trimming pared 2 bases from V and 4 bases from J, leaving 8 bases between. This CDR3 region has 13 residues. Germline V lookup: CDR1 MNHNS, CDR2 SASEGT. Input material: PBMCs. The J gene is TRBJ1-1, the V gene TRBV6-1; D ambiguous. This clonotype originated in a man in his forties in good health and CMV-seronegative. The CDR3, as DNA: TGTGCCAGCAGTGAAATGACTGGCACTGAAGCTTTCTTT. This codes for CASSEMTGTEAFF.